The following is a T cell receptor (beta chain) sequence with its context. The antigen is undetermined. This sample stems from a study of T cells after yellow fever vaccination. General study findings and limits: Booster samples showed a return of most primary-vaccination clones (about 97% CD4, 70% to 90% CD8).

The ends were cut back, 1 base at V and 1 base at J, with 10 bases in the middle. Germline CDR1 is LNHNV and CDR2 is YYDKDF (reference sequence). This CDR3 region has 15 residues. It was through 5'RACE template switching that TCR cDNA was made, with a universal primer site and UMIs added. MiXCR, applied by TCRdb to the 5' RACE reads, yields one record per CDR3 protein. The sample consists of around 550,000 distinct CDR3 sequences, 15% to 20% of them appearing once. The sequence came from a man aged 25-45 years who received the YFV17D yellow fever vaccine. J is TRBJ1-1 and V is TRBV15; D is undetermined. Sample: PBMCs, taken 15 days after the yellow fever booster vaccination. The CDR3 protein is CATSRARTGNTEAFF. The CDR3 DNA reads TGTGCCACCAGCAGAGCAAGGACGGGGAACACTGAAGCTTTCTTT.